The TCR beta chain described here comes from a study of T cells after somatic rescue of genetic block. Sequenced by immunoSEQ multiplex PCR; TCRdb stores in-frame clones only, minus some. The sample has some 67,000 clones; about 90% are singletons. The sequenced material came from peripheral blood mononuclear cells (PBMCs). This TCR derives from a man in his forties or fifties.

The CDR3 is CASSNPFRSQETQYF. Here the CDR3 DNA reads TGTGCCAGTAGTAACCCCTTTAGGTCTCAAGAGACCCAGTACTTC. This chain uses TRBV19 with TRBJ2-5; D gene unclear. The CDR3 spans 15 residues. Germline CDR1 LNHDA, CDR2 SQIVND (reference sequence). Trimming shortened V by 4 bases and J by 2 bases, and 14 bases separated the two germline ends.